The clone carrying this T cell receptor beta chain has a count of ten or more. Its antigen is unknown. With the read ending 3 residues before the CDR3 end, the germline J gene is used to fill in that end. Repertoires were generated with immunoSEQ multiplex PCR, while TCRdb's copy carries only in-frame clones and drops some. The specimen gives 40,000 to 60,000 clones without singletons; the ten biggest hold 1.8%. This entry comes from a study of T cell clonality in common variable immunodeficiency. The study, taken as a whole, reports: Patient heterogeneity in the CVID cohort limited correlations between repertoire features and clinical complications. Reportedly, TCR beta sequences from common variable immunodeficiency showed fewer deletions and N-nucleotide insertions.

Most patients and controls had Caucasian heritage. Germline V gene sequence: CDR1 KGHSH, CDR2 LQKENI. The V and J ends lost 3 bases and 2 bases respectively, with 11 bases between them. CDR3 size: 14 residues. Sequencing was done on a sample of peripheral blood mononuclear cells. The chain uses TRBV18 and TRBJ2-7; tentative D call: TRBD1 (5 bases). The receptor was derived from a person aged 18-69 years in good health. The CDR3 loop reads CASSPTGQPYEQYF. CDR3 bases read: TGTGCCAGCTCACCGACTGGACAACCCTACGAG.